This entry lists 13 T cell receptor beta chains sequenced from one sample in a study of T cell responses to AZD1222 COVID-19 vaccine. The data were produced by immunoSEQ multiplex PCR, yet TCRdb's version contains in-frame clones alone and is incomplete. This sample has about 120,000 clones; around nine tenths occur once, and the top ten carry approximately 28%. Source: peripheral blood, taken on day 0 of AZD1222 vaccination. The receptors originated from an adult in good health.

The sample holds one count of this clone. The chain uses TRBV9 and TRBJ1-1; D possibly corresponds to TRBD1 (5 bases). The CDR3 spans 16 residues. V was clipped by 0 bases and J by 0 bases, with 12 bases between them. Germline V gives CDR1 SGDLS, CDR2 YYNGEE. The CDR3: CASSVGGPAMNTEAFF. As DNA, the CDR3 is TGTGCCAGCAGCGTAGGGGGACCCGCGATGAACACTGAAGCTTTCTTT.

The chain joins TRBV7-3 to TRBJ1-1; 8 bases align to TRBD1. J gave up 5 bases and V 5 bases, and 4 bases lay outside the gene matches. Germline CDR1 and CDR2: SGHTA and FQGTGA. CDR3 length: 13 residues. The chain's CDR3 is CASSDRGETEAFF. CDR3 bases: TGTGCCAGCAGCGACAGGGGTGAGACTGAAGCTTTCTTT.

The gene calls are TRBV12-3 or TRBV12-4 and TRBJ1-2; 7 bases align to TRBD1. This CDR3 has 13 residues. V gave up 6 bases and J gave up 6 bases; unmatched junction bases: 7. The CDR3 bases are TGTGCCAGCAGATTACTAACAGGGGATGGCTACACCTTC. It translates to CASRLLTGDGYTF.

J is TRBJ2-5 and V is TRBV11-2; D call uncertain. Germline loops: CDR1 SGHAT, CDR2 FQNNGV. This CDR3 contains 11 residues. V was cut by 2 bases and J by 5 bases, with 3 bases left in between. CDR3 in DNA: TGTGCCAGCAGCTTAAAGGAGACCCAGTACTTC. Residues: CASSLKETQYF.

This chain joins TRBV4-2 and TRBJ2-2; 9 positions agree with TRBD2. In germline, CDR1 is LGHNA, CDR2 YNFKEQ. Unmatched junction bases numbered 9, after V lost 4 bases and J lost 3 bases. The CDR3 sequence is 17 residues long. The CDR3 sequence: CASSPLWTSADTGELFF. Here the CDR3 DNA reads TGTGCCAGCAGCCCTCTCTGGACTAGCGCCGACACCGGGGAGCTGTTTTTT.

The genes are TRBV19 and TRBJ2-3; D might be TRBD1 (6 bases). Germline V gene data show CDR1 as LNHDA and CDR2 as SQIVND (reference sequence). The CDR3 totals 16 residues. The germline V and J ends were trimmed by 5 bases and 1 base, with 16 bases remaining between them. The CDR3, as DNA: TGTGCCAGTAGTCCGACGAATCAGGGGCGCACAGATACGCAGTATTTT. Translated: CASSPTNQGRTDTQYF.

This chain uses TRBV5-8 with TRBJ2-1, with a weak D call TRBD1 (8 bases). CDR1 and CDR2 from the germline V gene are SGHTS and YDEGEE. Trimming shortened V by 3 bases and J by 7 bases, and 20 bases separated the two germline ends. CDR3 length equals 16 residues. Written as DNA, the CDR3 is TGTGCCAGCAGCTCTCTGTCCGGACAGGGAGGGAATGAGCAGTTCTTC. Translated, it gives CASSSLSGQGGNEQFF.

J is TRBJ2-1 and V is TRBV4-2; 9 bases are shared with TRBD1. From germline, CDR1 is LGHNA and CDR2 YNFKEQ. V was clipped by 5 bases and J by 10 bases; unmatched bases: 6. The CDR3 contains 13 residues. CDR3 protein: CASSGTGQREQFF. The CDR3 DNA sequence: TGTGCCAGCAGCGGGACAGGGCAAAGGGAGCAGTTCTTC.

CDR3 nucleotides: TGTGCCAGCAGCCGGTTAGCAGGGGTAGCAGGGAGCACTGAAGCTTTCTTT. This codes for CASSRLAGVAGSTEAFF. The chain carries TRBV7-2 and TRBJ1-1; tentative D call: TRBD1 (6 bases). The CDR3 totals 17 residues. Between the trimmed V and J ends, which lost 5 bases and 4 bases, there was a span of 23 bases. Germline V gives CDR1 SGHTA, CDR2 FQGNSA.

This clone was observed a few times. The chain has TRBV9 and TRBJ1-2, with D tentatively TRBD1 (6 bases). V was clipped by 0 bases and J by 3 bases, with 9 bases between them. Germline V CDR1 and CDR2: SGDLS, YYNGEE. There are 14 residues in the CDR3. CDR3: CASSVGSGDYGYTF. CDR3 bases: TGTGCCAGCAGCGTAGGTTCAGGGGACTATGGCTACACCTTC.

This chain connects TRBV3-1 (or the pseudogene TRBV3-2) to TRBJ2-7; D perhaps matches TRBD1 (5 bases). V was clipped by 4 bases and J by 1 base, with 14 bases between them. Germline loops: CDR1 LGHDT, CDR2 YNNKEL (reference sequence). The CDR3 spans 15 residues. The CDR3 coding sequence is TGTGCCAGCAGCCGCGGTGGCGGACAATCCTACGAGCAGTACTTC. This translates into CASSRGGGQSYEQYF.

The chain recombines TRBV5-1 with TRBJ2-1, with 10 positions matching TRBD2. Looked up from germline, CDR1 is SGHRS and CDR2 is YFSETQ. V lost 4 bases and J lost 7; bases outside the gene matches: 11. There are 16 residues in the CDR3. CDR3 nucleotides: TGCGCCAGCAGCCCGAATAGCGGGAGGCGCGGTAATGAGCAGTTCTTC. It yields the protein CASSPNSGRRGNEQFF.

The chain links TRBV18 to TRBJ1-1, with D perhaps TRBD1 (6 bases). In germline, CDR1 is KGHSH, CDR2 LQKENI. The CDR3 length is 14 residues. Trimming left V 3 bases short and J 3 bases short, with 11 bases between. The chain's CDR3 is CASSPYKGDTEAFF. DNA for the CDR3: TGTGCCAGCTCACCTTACAAGGGGGACACTGAAGCTTTCTTT.